Listed here are 12 T cell receptor beta chains from one sample, sequenced in a study of regulatory T cells in long-lasting Graves disease. HTBI primers from iRepertoire and Arm-PCR of CDR3 regions yielded the TCR beta libraries. TCRdb re-called the multiplex PCR reads with MiXCR, one entry per CDR3 protein. The data show around 500,000 distinct CDR3 sequences, more than 10% seen once. Described time point: newly diagnosed GD, antithyroid drugs for less than 3 months. RNA extracted from PBMCs served as the sequencing template. The sample also formed part of further work on T cells in Graves' hyperthyroidism and ophthalmopathy.

The material sequenced was peripheral blood mononuclear cells (PBMCs), taken at new diagnosis, from a patient treated with antithyroid drugs. These receptors came from a woman in her 30s with Graves disease.

The gene calls are TRBV6-1 and TRBJ2-7; 7 bases are shared with TRBD2. Germline CDR1 MNHNS, CDR2 SASEGT. The length of the CDR3 is 11 residues. CDR3 protein: CAGGGPHEQYF. The CDR3 nucleotides read TGTGCGGGGGGAGGGCCACACGAGCAGTACTTC.

This clonotype was seen a handful of times. This chain uses TRBV7-8 with TRBJ2-1, with 9 positions matching TRBD2. Trimming cost V 1 base and J 3 bases; bases outside gene matches: 7. Germline CDR1 SGHVS, CDR2 FQNEAQ. The CDR3 sequence is 17 residues long. The CDR3 loop is CASSLVPSGNLYNEQFF. In DNA, the CDR3 is TGTGCCAGCAGCTTAGTACCTAGCGGGAACCTCTACAATGAGCAGTTCTTC.

A word on this clonotype: A much larger clone sits a single nucleotide away, making a read error possible. CDR3 amino acids: CASDRRESSYNEQFF. The CDR3 DNA follows: TGTGCCAGCGATCGGCGGGAGAGTTCCTACAATGAGCAGTTCTTC. V is TRBV28 and J is TRBJ2-1; 7 bases are shared with TRBD2. Germline V lookup: CDR1 MDHEN, CDR2 SYDVKM. V lost 8 bases and J lost 1; bases outside the gene matches: 8. The CDR3 has 15 amino acids.

This clonotype was seen many times. A junction end diverges from the germline sequence, so it may reflect a read error. The chain combines TRBV12-3 or TRBV12-4 with TRBJ1-2; 10 bases are a match to TRBD1. CDR3 size: 17 residues. In DNA, the CDR3 is TGTGCCAGCAGCGCGAGACCTGGGACAGGGGCTCACTATGGTTACACCTTC. Translation gives CASSARPGTGAHYGYTF.

The V and J genes are TRBV9 and TRBJ2-7; 9 bases fit TRBD1. J gave up 2 bases and V 1 base, and 7 bases lay outside the gene matches. The CDR3 sequence is 16 residues long. CDR1 is SGDLS and CDR2 is YYNGEE in the germline V gene. CDR3 DNA sequence: TGTGCCAGCAGCGTATCACAGGGGGCCCACACCTACGAGCAGTACTTC. Translating gives CASSVSQGAHTYEQYF.

This clonotype has a count of ten or more. The chain combines TRBV24-1 with TRBJ2-3; possibly TRBD2 for D (6 bases). This CDR3 comprises 14 residues. V was shortened by 1 base and J by 8 bases, with 12 bases between the two germline ends. From germline, CDR1 is KGHDR and CDR2 SFDVKD. In nucleotides, the CDR3 is TGTGCCACCAGTGATTTTACGGGAGTGGGTACGCAGTATTTT. It codes for CATSDFTGVGTQYF.

This clonotype was picked up a small number of times. The V call is TRBV28, the J call TRBJ2-7, with D possibly being TRBD1 (7 bases). Trimming took 11 bases from V and 3 from J, leaving 11 bases between them. Germline values: CDR1 MDHEN, CDR2 SYDVKM. The CDR3 consists of 11 residues. CDR3 DNA sequence: TGTGCCGCAGGGGGGATCTACGAGCAGTACTTC. It codes for CAAGGIYEQYF.

This clonotype came up many times. V usage is TRBV28 and J usage is TRBJ2-2; D not certain. Germline V CDR1 and CDR2: MDHEN, SYDVKM. This CDR3 contains 15 residues. V lost 1 base, J lost 3 bases, and 9 bases lay in between. The CDR3 spells CASSLYGPDTGELFF. In DNA form, the CDR3 reads TGTGCCAGCAGTTTATATGGCCCGGACACCGGGGAGCTGTTTTTT. Looking up the rest from reference TRBV28 and TRBJ2-2 gives the full variable domain: DVKVTQSSRYLVKRTGEKVFLECVQDMDHENMFWYRQDPGLGLRLIYFSYDVKMKEKGDIPEGYSVSREKKERFSLILESASTNQTSMYLCASSLYGPDTGELFFGEGSRLTVL.

This clonotype was counted a few times. Germline is not matched at one junction end, which may reflect a read error. The rearrangement uses TRBV5-1 and TRBJ2-1, with D possibly matching TRBD1 (5 bases). This CDR3 comprises 15 residues. Germline-derived CDR1 and CDR2 are SGHRS and YFSETQ. Written as DNA, the CDR3 is TGCGCCAGCAGCGTCACAGGTGGGGCCCAAAATGAACAGTTCTTC. It encodes CASSVTGGAQNEQFF. The full variable domain, with the rest looked up from reference TRBV5-1 and TRBJ2-1, is KAGVTQTPRYLIKTRGQQVTLSCSPISGHRSVSWYQQTPGQGLQFLFEYFSETQRNKGNFPGRFSGRQFSNSRSEMNVSTLELGDSALYLCASSVTGGAQNEQFFGPGTRLTVL.

The chain carries TRBV4-1 and TRBJ1-5; possibly TRBD1 for D (5 bases). Between the trimmed V and J ends, which lost 0 bases and 7 bases, there was a span of 10 bases. Germline CDR1 MGHRA, CDR2 YSYEKL. There are 14 residues in the CDR3. CDR3 sequence (DNA): TGCGCCAGCAGCCAAGAAGGAGGGGAACAGCCCCAGCATTTT. This codes for CASSQEGGEQPQHF.

This clonotype was detected many times. CDR3 loop: CATSRDGARYGYTF. DNA of the CDR3: TGTGCCACCAGCAGAGATGGGGCGAGGTATGGCTACACCTTC. This chain joins TRBV15 and TRBJ1-2; D perhaps matches TRBD1 (5 bases). The CDR3 consists of 14 residues. Trimming left V 0 bases short and J 5 bases short, with 10 bases between. Germline CDR1 LNHNV, CDR2 YYDKDF (reference sequence).

In this sample, this clonotype turned up a few times. V and J are TRBV9 and TRBJ2-7, with 7 bases matching TRBD2. Germline V lookup: CDR1 SGDLS, CDR2 YYNGEE. The CDR3 loop spans 15 amino acids. V dropped 4 bases and J dropped 5; count of bases not matched to a gene: 12. CDR3: CASSPTSAKTNEQYF. The CDR3 coding sequence is TGTGCCAGCAGCCCCACTAGCGCTAAGACGAACGAGCAGTACTTC.